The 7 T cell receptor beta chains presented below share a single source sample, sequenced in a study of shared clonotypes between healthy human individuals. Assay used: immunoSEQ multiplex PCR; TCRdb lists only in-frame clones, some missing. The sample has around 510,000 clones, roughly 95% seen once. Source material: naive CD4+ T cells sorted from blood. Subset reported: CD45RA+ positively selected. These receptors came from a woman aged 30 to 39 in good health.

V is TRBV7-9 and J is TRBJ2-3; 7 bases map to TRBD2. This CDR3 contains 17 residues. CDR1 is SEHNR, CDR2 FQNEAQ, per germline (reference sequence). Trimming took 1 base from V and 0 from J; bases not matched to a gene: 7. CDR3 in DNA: TGTGCCAGCAGCTTAGGATGGGGGGGACCGAGCACAGATACGCAGTATTTT. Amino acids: CASSLGWGGPSTDTQYF.

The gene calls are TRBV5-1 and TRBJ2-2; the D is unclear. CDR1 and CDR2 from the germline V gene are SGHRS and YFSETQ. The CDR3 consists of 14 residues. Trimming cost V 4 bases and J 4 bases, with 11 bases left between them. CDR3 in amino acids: CASSINPSTGELFF. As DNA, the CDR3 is TGCGCCAGCAGCATAAACCCTTCCACCGGGGAGCTGTTTTTT.

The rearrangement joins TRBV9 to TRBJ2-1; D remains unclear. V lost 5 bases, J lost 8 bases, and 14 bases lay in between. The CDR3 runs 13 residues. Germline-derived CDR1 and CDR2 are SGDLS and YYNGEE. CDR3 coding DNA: TGTGCCAGCAGTGTCCGGGTATGGGATGAGCAGTTCTTC. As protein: CASSVRVWDEQFF.

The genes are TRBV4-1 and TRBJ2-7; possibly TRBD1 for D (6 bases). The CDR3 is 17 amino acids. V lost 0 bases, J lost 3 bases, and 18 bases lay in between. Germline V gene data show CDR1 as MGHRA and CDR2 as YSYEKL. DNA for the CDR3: TGCGCCAGCAGCCAAGAAACGAACAGGGTCGGGGACTACGAGCAGTACTTC. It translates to CASSQETNRVGDYEQYF.

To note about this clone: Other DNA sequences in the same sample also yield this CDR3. The CDR3 reads CASSPSRNQPQHF. In DNA, the CDR3 is TGTGCCAGCTCACCCAGCCGCAATCAGCCCCAGCATTTT. The V gene is TRBV18, the J gene TRBJ1-5; D ambiguous. Germline CDR1 is KGHSH and CDR2 is LQKENI. The CDR3 extends over 13 amino acids. V shed 3 bases and J shed 2 bases, with 5 bases lying between them.

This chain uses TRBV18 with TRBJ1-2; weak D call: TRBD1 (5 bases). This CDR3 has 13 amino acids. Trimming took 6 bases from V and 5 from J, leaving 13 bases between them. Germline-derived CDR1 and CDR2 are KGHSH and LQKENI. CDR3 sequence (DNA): TGTGCCAGCTCGCTGGGACCGATATATGGCTACACCTTC. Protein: CASSLGPIYGYTF.

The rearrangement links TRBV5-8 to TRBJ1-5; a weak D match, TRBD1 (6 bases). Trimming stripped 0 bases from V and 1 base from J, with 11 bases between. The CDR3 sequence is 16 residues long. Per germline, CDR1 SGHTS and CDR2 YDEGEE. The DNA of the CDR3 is TGTGCCAGCAGCTTGGCCTGGGGGGGCAGCAATCAGCCCCAGCATTTT. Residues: CASSLAWGGSNQPQHF.